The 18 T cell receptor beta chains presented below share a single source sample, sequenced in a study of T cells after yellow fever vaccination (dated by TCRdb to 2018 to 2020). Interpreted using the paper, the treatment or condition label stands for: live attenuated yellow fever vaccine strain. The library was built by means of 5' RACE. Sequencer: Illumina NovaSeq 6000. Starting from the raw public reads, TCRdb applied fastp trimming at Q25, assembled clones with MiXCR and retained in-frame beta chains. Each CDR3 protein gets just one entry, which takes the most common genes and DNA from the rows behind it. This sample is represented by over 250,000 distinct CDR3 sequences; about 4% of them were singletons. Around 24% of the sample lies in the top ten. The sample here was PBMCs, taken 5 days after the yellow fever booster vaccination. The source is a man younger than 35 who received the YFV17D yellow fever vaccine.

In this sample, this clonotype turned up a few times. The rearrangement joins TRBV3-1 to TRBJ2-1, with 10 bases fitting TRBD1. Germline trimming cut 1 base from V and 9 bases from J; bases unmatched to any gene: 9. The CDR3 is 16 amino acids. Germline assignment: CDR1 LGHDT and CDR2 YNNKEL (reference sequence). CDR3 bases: TGTGCCAGCAGCCAAGGGATATCGACAGGGGGCAGTGAGCAGTTCTTC. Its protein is CASSQGISTGGSEQFF.

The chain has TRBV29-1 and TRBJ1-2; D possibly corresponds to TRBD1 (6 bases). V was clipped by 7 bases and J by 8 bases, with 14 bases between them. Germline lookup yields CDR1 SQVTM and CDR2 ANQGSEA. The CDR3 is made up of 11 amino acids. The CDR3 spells CSAHSTGGYTF. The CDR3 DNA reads TGCAGCGCACACTCCACAGGGGGCTACACCTTC. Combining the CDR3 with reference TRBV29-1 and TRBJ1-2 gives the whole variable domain SAVISQKPSRDICQRGTSLTIQCQVDSQVTMMFWYRQQPGQSLTLIATANQGSEATYESGFVIDKFPISRPNLTFSTLTVSNMSPEDSSIYLCSAHSTGGYTFGSGTRLTVV.

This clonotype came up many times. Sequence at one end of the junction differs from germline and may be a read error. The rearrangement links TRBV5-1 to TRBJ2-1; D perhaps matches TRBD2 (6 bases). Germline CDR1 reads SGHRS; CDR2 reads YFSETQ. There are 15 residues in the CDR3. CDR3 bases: TGCGCCAGCAGCTTGGGCGCGGGAAAATCCCCAGCCCTAAGCTTC. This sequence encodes CASSLGAGKSPALSF.

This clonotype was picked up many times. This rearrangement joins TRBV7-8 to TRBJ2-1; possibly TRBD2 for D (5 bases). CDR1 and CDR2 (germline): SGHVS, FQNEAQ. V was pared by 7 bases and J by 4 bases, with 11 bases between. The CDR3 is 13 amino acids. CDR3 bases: TGTGCCAGCACCCTAGGACTGTACAATGAGCAGTTCTTC. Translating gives CASTLGLYNEQFF. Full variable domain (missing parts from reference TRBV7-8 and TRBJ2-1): GAGVSQSPRYKVAKRGQDVALRCDPISGHVSLFWYQQALGQGPEFLTYFQNEAQLDKSGLPSDRFFAERPEGSVSTLKIQRTQQEDSAVYLCASTLGLYNEQFFGPGTRLTVL.

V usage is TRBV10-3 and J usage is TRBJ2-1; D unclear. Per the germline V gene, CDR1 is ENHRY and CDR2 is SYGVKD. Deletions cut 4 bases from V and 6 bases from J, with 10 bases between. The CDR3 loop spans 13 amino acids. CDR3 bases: TGTGCCATCAGTGCCCAGAAACCCAATGAGCAGTTCTTC. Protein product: CAISAQKPNEQFF.

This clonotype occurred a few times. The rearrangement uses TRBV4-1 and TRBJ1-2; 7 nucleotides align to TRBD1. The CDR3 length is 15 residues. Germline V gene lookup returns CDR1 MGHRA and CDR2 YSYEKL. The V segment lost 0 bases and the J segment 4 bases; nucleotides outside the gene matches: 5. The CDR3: CASSQESGGSYGYTF. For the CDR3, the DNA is TGCGCCAGCAGCCAAGAATCAGGGGGAAGCTATGGCTACACCTTC.

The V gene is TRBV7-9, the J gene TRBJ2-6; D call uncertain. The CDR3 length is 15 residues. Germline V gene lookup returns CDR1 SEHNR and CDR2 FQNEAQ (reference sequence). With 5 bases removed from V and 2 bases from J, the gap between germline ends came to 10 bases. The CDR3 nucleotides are TGTGCCAGCAGCCCGGTGAAGCCTGGGGCCAACGTCCTGACTTTC. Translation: CASSPVKPGANVLTF.

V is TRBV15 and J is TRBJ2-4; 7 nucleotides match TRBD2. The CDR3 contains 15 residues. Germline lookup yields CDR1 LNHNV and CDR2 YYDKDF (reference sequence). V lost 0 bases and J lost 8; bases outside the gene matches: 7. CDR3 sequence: CATSRDPGAGDIQYF. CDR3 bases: TGTGCCACCAGCAGAGACCCTGGGGCGGGGGACATTCAGTACTTC.

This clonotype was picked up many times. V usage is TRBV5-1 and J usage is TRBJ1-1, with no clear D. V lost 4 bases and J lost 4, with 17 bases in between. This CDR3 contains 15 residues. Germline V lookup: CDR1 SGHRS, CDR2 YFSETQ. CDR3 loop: CASSPGPIRITEAFF. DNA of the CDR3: TGCGCCAGCAGCCCCGGACCTATACGGATCACTGAAGCTTTCTTT.

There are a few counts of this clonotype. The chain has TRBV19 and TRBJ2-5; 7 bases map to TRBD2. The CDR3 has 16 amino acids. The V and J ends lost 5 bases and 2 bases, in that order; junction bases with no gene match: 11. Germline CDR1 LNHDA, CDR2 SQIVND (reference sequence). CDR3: CASSPWGSSGQETQYF. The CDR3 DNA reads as TGTGCCAGTAGTCCCTGGGGATCTAGCGGACAAGAGACCCAGTACTTC.

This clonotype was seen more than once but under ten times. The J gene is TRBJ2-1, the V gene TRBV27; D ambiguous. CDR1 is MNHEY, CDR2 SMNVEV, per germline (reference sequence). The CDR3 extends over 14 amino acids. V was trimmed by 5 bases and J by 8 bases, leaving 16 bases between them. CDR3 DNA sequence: TGTGCCAGCAGTCCGAGTTTTAGATCCCATGAGCAGTTCTTC. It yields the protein CASSPSFRSHEQFF.

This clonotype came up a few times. The CDR3 reads CAWSVGVSYEQYF. The CDR3 DNA reads as TGTGCCTGGAGTGTAGGGGTATCCTACGAGCAGTACTTC. This chain uses TRBV30 with TRBJ2-7; D is possibly TRBD1 (5 bases). V was cut by 0 bases and J by 1 base, with 7 bases left in between. CDR3 length equals 13 residues. The germline gives CDR1 GTSNPN, CDR2 SVGIG (reference sequence).

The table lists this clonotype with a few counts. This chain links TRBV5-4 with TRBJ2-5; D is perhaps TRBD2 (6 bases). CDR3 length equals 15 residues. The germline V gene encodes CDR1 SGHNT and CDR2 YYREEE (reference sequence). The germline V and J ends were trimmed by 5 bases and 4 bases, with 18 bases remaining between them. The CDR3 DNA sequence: TGTGCCAGCAGAAATGGCTGGGGGGTGGGAGAGACCCAGTACTTC. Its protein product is CASRNGWGVGETQYF.

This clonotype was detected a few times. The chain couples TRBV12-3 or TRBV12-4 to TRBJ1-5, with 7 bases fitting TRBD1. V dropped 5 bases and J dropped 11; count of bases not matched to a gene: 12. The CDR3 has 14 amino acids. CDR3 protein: CASSITGAGKAQHF. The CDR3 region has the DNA TGTGCCAGCAGTATAACAGGGGCCGGTAAGGCCCAGCATTTT.

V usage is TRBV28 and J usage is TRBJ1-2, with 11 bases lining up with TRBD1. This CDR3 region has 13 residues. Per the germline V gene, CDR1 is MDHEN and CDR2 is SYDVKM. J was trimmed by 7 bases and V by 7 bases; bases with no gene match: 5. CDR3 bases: TGTGCCAGCACCTCGGACAGGGGGCTTGGCTACACCTTC. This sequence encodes CASTSDRGLGYTF.

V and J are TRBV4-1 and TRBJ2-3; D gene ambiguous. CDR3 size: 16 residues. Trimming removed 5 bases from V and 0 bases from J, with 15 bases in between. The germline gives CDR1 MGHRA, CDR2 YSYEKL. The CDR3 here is CASSETQFGSTDTQYF. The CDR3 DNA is TGCGCCAGCAGCGAGACCCAATTTGGGAGCACAGATACGCAGTATTTT.

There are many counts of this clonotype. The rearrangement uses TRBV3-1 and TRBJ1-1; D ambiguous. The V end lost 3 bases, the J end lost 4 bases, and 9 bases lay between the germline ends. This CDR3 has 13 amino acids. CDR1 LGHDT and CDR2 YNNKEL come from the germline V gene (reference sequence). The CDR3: CASSQGEGTEAFF. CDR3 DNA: TGTGCCAGCAGCCAGGGCGAGGGCACTGAAGCTTTCTTT. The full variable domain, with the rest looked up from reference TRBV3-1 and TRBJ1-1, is DTAVSQTPKYLVTQMGNDKSIKCEQNLGHDTMYWYKQDSKKFLKIMFSYNNKELIINETVPNRFSPKSPDKAHLNLHINSLELGDSAVYFCASSQGEGTEAFFGQGTRLTVV.

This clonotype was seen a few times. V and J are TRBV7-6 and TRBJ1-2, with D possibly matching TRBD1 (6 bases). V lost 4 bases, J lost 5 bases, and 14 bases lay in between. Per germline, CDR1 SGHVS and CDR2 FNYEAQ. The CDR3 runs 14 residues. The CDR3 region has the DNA TGTGCCAGCAGCTCCGAGGCAGGGGCGTATGGCTACACCTTC. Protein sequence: CASSSEAGAYGYTF. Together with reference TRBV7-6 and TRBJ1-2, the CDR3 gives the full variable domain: GAGVSQSPRYKVTKRGQDVALRCDPISGHVSLYWYRQALGQGPEFLTYFNYEAQQDKSGLPNDRFSAERPEGSISTLTIQRTEQRDSAMYRCASSSEAGAYGYTFGSGTRLTVV.